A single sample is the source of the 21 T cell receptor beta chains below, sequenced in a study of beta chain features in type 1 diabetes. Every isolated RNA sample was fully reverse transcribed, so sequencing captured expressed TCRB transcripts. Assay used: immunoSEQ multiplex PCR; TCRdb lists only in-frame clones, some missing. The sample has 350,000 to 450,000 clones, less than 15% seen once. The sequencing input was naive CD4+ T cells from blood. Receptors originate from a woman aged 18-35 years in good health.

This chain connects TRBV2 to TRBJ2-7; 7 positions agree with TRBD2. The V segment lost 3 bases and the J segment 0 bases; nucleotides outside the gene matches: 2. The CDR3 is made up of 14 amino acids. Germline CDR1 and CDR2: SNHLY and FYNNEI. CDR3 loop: CASSDGGGSYEQYF. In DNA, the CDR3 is TGTGCCAGCAGTGATGGGGGGGGCTCCTACGAGCAGTACTTC.

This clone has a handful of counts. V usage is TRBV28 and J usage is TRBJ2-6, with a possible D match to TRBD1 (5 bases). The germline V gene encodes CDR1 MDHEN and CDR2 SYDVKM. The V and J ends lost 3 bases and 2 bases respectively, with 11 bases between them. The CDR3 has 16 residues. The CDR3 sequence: CASSFMWGPGANVLTF. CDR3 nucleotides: TGTGCCAGCAGTTTCATGTGGGGCCCTGGGGCCAACGTCCTGACTTTC.

The CDR3 coding sequence is TGCGCCAGCAGTGAGAAAAGCGGGAGCTCCTACGAGCAGTACTTC. This sequence encodes CASSEKSGSSYEQYF. The rearrangement uses TRBV10-2 and TRBJ2-7, with 8 nucleotides matching TRBD2. With 2 bases clipped from V and 0 bases from J, the junction kept 3 bases outside the gene matches. Germline V gives CDR1 WSHSY, CDR2 SAAADI. This CDR3 is 15 amino acids long.

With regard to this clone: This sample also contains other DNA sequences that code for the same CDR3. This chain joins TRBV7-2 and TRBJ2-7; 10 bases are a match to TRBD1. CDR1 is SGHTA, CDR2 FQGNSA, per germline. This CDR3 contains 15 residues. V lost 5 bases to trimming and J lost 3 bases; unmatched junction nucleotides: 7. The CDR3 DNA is TGTGCCAGCAGCCCTCCGGGACAGGGGATCTACGAGCAGTACTTC. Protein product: CASSPPGQGIYEQYF.

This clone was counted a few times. CDR3 DNA sequence: TGTGCCATTCAGTCTGGGCCTGATACGCAGTATTTT. Its protein is CAIQSGPDTQYF. The V call is TRBV10-3, the J call TRBJ2-3; unclear D gene. The CDR3 loop spans 12 amino acids. In germline, CDR1 is ENHRY, CDR2 SYGVKD. Trimming removed 9 bases at V and 6 bases at J, with 13 bases between.

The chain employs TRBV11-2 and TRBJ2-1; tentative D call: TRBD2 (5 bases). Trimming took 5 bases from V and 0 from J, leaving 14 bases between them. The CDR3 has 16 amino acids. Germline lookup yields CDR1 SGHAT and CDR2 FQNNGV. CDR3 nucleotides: TGTGCCAGCAGCCTCTTAGGACTGGGCTCCTACAATGAGCAGTTCTTC. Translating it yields CASSLLGLGSYNEQFF.

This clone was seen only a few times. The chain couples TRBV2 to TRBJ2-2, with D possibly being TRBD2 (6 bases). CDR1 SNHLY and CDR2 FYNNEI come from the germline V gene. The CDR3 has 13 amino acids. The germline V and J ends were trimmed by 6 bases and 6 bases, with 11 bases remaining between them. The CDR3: CASRVPGAGELFF. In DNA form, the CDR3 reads TGTGCCAGCAGGGTTCCGGGGGCCGGGGAGCTGTTTTTT. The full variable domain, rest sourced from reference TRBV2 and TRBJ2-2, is EPEVTQTPSHQVTQMGQEVILRCVPISNHLYFYWYRQILGQKVEFLVSFYNNEISEKSEIFDDQFSVERPDGSNFTLKIRSTKLEDSAMYFCASRVPGAGELFFGEGSRLTVL.

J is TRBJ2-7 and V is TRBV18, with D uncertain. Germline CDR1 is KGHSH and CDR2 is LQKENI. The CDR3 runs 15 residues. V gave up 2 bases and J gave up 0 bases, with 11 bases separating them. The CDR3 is CASSPYRSYSYEQYF. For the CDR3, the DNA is TGTGCCAGCTCACCATACCGGTCTTACTCCTACGAGCAGTACTTC.

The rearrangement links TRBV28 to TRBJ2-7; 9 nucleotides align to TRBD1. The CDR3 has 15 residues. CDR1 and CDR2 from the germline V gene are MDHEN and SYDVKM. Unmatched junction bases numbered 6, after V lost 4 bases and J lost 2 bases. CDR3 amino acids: CASSSTGTGTYEQYF. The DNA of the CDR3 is TGTGCCAGCAGTTCGACCGGGACAGGGACCTACGAGCAGTACTTC.

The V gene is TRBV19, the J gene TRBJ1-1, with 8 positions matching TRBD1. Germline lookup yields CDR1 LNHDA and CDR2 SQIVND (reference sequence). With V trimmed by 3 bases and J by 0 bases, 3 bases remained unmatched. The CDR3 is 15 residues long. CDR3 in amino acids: CASSIGQGLNTEAFF. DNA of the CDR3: TGTGCCAGTAGTATTGGACAGGGACTGAACACTGAAGCTTTCTTT.

Written as DNA, the CDR3 is TGTGCCAGCTCGTCTAGGCTAGCGGGGTTGGGAGATACGCAGTATTTT. Translation gives CASSSRLAGLGDTQYF. J is TRBJ2-3 and V is TRBV9; 9 nucleotides match TRBD2. The ends lost 7 bases at V and 5 bases at J; junction bases unmatched: 14. CDR1 and CDR2 (germline): SGDLS, YYNGEE. The CDR3 is 16 residues long.

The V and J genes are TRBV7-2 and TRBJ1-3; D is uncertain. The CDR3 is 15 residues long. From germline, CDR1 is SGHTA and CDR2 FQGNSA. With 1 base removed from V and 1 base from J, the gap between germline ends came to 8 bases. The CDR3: CASSLESTSGNTIYF. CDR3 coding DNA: TGTGCCAGCAGCTTAGAGAGTACTTCTGGAAACACCATATATTTT.

CDR3 sequence reads: CASCRGLAGVVNEQFF. CDR3 DNA: TGTGCCAGCTGCCGTGGGTTAGCGGGAGTGGTCAATGAGCAGTTCTTC. V is TRBV27 and J is TRBJ2-1; 9 bases line up with TRBD2. The ends lost 8 bases at V and 6 bases at J; junction bases unmatched: 14. This CDR3 comprises 16 residues. Germline lookup yields CDR1 MNHEY and CDR2 SMNVEV (reference sequence).

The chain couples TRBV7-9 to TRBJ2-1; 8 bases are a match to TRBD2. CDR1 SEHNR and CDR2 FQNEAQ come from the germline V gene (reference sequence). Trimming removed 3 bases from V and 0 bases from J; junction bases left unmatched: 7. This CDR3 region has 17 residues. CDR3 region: CASSLESGTSSYNEQFF. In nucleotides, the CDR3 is TGTGCCAGCAGCTTGGAGTCCGGGACTAGCTCCTACAATGAGCAGTTCTTC.

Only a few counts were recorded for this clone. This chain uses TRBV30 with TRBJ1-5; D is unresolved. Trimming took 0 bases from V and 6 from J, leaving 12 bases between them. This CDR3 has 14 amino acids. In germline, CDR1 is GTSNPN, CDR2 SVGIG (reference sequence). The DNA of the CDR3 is TGTGCCTGGAGTGTAGGGAGGGTGGGTCAGCCCCAGCATTTT. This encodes CAWSVGRVGQPQHF. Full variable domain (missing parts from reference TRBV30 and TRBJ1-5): SQTIHQWPATLVQPVGSPLSLECTVEGTSNPNLYWYRQAAGRGLQLLFYSVGIGQISSEVPQNLSASRPQDRQFILSSKKLLLSDSGFYLCAWSVGRVGQPQHFGDGTRLSIL.

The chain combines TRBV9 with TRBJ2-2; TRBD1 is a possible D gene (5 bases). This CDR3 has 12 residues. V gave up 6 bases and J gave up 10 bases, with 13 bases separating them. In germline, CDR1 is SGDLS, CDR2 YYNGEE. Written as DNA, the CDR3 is TGTGCCAGCAACAGGCCGCCCGCGGAGCTGTTTTTT. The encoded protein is CASNRPPAELFF.

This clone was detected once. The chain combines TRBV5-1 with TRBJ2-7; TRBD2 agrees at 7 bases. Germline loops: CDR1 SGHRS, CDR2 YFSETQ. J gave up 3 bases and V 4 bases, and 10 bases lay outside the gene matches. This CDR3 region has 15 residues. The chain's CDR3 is CASSPTSATDYEQYF. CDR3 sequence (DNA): TGCGCCAGCAGCCCTACTAGCGCGACGGACTACGAGCAGTACTTC.

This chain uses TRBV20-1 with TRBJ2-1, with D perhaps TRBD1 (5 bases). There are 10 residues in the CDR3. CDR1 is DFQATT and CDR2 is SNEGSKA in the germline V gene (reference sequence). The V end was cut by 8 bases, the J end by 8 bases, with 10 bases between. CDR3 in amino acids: CSSLGDEQFF. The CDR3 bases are TGCAGTTCGCTAGGGGATGAGCAGTTCTTC.

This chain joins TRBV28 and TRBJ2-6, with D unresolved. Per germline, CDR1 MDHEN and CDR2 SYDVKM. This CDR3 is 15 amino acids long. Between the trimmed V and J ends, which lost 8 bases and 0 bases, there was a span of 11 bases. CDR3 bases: TGTGCCAGCTCCACAGACGGCTCTGGGGCCAACGTCCTGACTTTC. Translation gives CASSTDGSGANVLTF.

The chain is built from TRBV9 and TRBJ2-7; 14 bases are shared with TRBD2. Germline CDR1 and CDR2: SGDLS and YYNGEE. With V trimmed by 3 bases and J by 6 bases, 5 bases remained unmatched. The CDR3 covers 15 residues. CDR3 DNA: TGTGCCAGCAGCGCCGGGACTAGCGGGAGTATCGAGCAGTACTTC. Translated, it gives CASSAGTSGSIEQYF.

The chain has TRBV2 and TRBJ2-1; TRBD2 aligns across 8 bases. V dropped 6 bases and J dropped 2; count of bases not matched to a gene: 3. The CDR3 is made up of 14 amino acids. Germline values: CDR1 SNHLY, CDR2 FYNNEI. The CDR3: CASRLREAYNEQFF. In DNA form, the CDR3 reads TGTGCCAGCAGATTGCGGGAGGCCTACAATGAGCAGTTCTTC.